The source of this TCR beta chain is a study of blood T cell repertoires in COVID-19. On the study more broadly: Spain, Italy and the United States supplied samples that represented acute and convalescent COVID-19. T cells, B-cell-depleted T cells, or PBMCs supplied cDNA or gDNA.

This clone came up once. Germline V gene lookup returns CDR1 SGHRS and CDR2 YFSETQ. This CDR3 has 14 residues. Trimming took 2 bases from V and 0 from J, leaving 8 bases between them. Authors' data handling: Amplified reference gene primers provided the basis for estimating nucleated cell counts. Using immunoSEQ multiplex PCR, the repertoire was profiled, and TCRdb retains in-frame clones only, with some absent. Clone size and the V and J calls come from that table; the DNA yielded D and trimming. The sample yields some 80,000 clones, more than 65% seen once. The chain is built from TRBV5-1 and TRBJ1-1; D gene ambiguous. The clonotype comes from a woman of 80 years or more with active or convalescent COVID-19. The sample taken for sequencing was peripheral blood. The DNA of the CDR3 is TGCGCCAGCAGCTTAGGAGACTTGAACACTGAAGCTTTCTTT. Translated, it gives CASSLGDLNTEAFF.